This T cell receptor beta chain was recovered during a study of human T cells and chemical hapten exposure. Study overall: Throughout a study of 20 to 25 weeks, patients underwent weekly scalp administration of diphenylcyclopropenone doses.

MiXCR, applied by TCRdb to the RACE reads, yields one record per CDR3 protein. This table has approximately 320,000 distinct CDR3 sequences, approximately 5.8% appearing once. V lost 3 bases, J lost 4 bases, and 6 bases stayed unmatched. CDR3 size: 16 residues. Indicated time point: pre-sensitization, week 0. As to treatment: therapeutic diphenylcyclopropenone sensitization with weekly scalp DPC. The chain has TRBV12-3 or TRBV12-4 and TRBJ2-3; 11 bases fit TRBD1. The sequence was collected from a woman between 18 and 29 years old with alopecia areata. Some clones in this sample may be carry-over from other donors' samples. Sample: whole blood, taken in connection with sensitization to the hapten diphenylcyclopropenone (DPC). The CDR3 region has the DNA TGTGCCAGCAGTTTTACGGGACAGGGGGGCGCAGATACGCAGTATTTT. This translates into CASSFTGQGGADTQYF.